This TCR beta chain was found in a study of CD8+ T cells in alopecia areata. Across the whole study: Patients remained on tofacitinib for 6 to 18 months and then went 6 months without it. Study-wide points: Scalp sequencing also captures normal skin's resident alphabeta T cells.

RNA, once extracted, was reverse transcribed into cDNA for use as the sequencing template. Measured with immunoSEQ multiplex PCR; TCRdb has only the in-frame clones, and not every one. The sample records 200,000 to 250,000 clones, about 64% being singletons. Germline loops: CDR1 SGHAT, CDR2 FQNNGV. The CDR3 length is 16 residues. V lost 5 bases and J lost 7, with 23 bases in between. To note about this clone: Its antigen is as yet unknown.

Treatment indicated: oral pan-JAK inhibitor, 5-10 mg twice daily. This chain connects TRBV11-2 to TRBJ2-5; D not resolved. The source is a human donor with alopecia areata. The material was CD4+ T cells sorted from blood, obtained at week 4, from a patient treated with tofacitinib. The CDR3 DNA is TGTGCCAGCAGCCCCAGGACGGACGCCTGGGTGGGGACCCAGTACTTC. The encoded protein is CASSPRTDAWVGTQYF.